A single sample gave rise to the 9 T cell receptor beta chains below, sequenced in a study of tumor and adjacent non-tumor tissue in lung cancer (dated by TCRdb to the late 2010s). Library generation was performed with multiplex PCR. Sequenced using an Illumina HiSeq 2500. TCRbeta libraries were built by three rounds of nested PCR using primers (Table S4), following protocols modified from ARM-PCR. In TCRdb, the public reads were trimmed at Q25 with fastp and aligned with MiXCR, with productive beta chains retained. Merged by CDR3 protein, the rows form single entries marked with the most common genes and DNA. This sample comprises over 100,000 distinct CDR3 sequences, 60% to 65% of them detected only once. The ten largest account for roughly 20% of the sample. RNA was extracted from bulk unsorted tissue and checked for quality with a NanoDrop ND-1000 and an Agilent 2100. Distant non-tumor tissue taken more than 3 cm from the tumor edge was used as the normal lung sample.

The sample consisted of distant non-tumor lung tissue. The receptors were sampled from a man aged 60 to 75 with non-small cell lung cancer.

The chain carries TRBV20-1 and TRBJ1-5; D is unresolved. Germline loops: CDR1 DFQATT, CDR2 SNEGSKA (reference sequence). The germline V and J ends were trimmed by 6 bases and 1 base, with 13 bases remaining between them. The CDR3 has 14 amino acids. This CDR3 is CSAIESGSNQPQHF. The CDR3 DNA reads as TGCAGTGCAATTGAGTCTGGAAGCAATCAGCCCCAGCATTTT.

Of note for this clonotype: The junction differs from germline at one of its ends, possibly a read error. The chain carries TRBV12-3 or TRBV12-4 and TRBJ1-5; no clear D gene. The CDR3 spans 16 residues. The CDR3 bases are TGTGCCAGCAGTCTCTCTAGGCGGAGGAGCAATCAGTCCCAGCATTTT. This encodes CASSLSRRRSNQSQHF.

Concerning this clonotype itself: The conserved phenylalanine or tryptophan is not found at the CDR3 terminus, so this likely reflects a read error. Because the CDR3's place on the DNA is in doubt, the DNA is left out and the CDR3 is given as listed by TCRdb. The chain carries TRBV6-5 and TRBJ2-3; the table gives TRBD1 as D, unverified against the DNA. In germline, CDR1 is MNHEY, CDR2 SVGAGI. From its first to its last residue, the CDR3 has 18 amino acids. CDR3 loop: CASRRDIGAGGSIDTQCY.

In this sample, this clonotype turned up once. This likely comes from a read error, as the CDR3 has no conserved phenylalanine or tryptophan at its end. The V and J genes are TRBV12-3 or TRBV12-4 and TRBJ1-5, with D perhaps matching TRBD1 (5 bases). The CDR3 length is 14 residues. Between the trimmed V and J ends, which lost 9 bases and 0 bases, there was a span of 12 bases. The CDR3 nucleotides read TGTGCCAGAAGTCAGGGTTATAGCAATCAGCCCCAGCATATT. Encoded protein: CARSQGYSNQPQHI.

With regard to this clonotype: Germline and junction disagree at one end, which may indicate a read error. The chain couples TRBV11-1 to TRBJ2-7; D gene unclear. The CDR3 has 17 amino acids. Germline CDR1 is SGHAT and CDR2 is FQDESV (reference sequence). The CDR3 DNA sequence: TGTGCCAGCAGCTCACGTCTGGGCGGATCCGGCTCCCACGAGCAGTACTTC. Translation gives CASSSRLGGSGSHEQYF.

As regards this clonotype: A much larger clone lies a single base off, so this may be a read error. The CDR3 DNA is TGTACCAGCAGCTCAGGGGGCATTCGAAATGAGCAGTTCTTC. Encoded protein: CTSSSGGIRNEQFF. This chain uses TRBV5-4 with TRBJ2-1, with TRBD1 identical over 8 bases. The CDR3 extends over 14 amino acids. Germline-derived CDR1 and CDR2 are SGHNT and YYREEE (reference sequence).

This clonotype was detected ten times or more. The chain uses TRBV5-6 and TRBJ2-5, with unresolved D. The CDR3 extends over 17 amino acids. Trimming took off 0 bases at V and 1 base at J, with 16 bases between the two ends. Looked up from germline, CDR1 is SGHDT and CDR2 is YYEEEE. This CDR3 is CASSLAGQASPQETQYF. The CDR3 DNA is TGTGCCAGCAGCTTGGCCGGGCAGGCGTCCCCCCAAGAGACCCAGTACTTC. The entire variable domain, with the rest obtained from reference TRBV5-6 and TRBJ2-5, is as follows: DAGVTQSPTHLIKTRGQQVTLRCSPKSGHDTVSWYQQALGQGPQFIFQYYEEEERQRGNFPDRFSGHQFPNYSSELNVNALLLGDSALYLCASSLAGQASPQETQYFGPGTRLLVL.

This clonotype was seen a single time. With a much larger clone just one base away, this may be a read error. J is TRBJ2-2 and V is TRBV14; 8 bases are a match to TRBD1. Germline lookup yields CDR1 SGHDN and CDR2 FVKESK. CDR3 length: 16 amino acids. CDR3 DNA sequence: TGTGCCAGGAGCCAAGCAGGGGGCTCGAGAACCGGGGAGCTGTTTTTT. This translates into CARSQAGGSRTGELFF. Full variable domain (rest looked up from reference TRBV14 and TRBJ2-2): EAGVTQFPSHSVIEKGQTVTLRCDPISGHDNLYWYRRVMGKEIKFLLHFVKESKQDESGMPNNRFLAERTGGTYSTLKVQPAELEDSGVYFCARSQAGGSRTGELFFGEGSRLTVL.

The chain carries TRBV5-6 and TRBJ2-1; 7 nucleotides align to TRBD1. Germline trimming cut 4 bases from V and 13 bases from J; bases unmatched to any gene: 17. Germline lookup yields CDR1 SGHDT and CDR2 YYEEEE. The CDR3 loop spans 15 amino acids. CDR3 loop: CASSMAGTAHSEQFF. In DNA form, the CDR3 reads TGTGCCAGCAGCATGGCAGGGACAGCACACAGTGAACAGTTCTTC.